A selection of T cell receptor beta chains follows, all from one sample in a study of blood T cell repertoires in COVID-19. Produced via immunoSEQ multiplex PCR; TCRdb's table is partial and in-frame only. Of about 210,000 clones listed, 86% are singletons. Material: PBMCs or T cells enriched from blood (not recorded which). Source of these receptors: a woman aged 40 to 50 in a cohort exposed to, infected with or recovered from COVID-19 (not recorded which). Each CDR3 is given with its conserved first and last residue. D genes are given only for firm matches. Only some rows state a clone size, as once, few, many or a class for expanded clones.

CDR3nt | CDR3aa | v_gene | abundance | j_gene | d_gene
TGCGCCAGCAGCCAGGGATCGGACAGGGAAGCTTTCTTT | CASSQGSDREAFF | TRBV4-1 | - | TRBJ1-1 | TRBD1
TGTGCCAGCAGCTCCTTAGGAGCGCCCGGGGAGCTGTTTTTT | CASSSLGAPGELFF | TRBV7-9 | - | TRBJ2-2 | -
TGTGCCAGCAGCGATATGGGGAGTACCTACGAGCAGTACTTC | CASSDMGSTYEQYF | TRBV11-3 | - | TRBJ2-7 | -
TGTGCCAGCAGTGATAGTCAGAGGAGAGTGGGCACAGATACGCAGTATTTT | CASSDSQRRVGTDTQYF | TRBV25-1 | - | TRBJ2-3 | -
TGTGCCAGCAGCTCGGGGGGGGTTAATGAAAAACTGTTTTTT | CASSSGGVNEKLFF | TRBV5-4 | - | TRBJ1-4 | -
TGCGCCAGCAGCTTGCTTGGGAGCCCCTCCTACGAGCAGTACTTC | CASSLLGSPSYEQYF | TRBV5-1 | - | TRBJ2-7 | -
TGTGCCAGCAGCCAAGCTAGGGCTAGCGGGCGCAATGAGCAGTTCTTC | CASSQARASGRNEQFF | TRBV4-2 | - | TRBJ2-1 | TRBD2
TGTGCCAGCAGTTCAGGGACAGCTGGCCTCTATGGCTACACCTTC | CASSSGTAGLYGYTF | TRBV5-6 | - | TRBJ1-2 | TRBD1
TGTGCCAGCAGTCGACAGGAACCAAATGAAAAACTGTTTTTT | CASSRQEPNEKLFF | TRBV6-2/TRBV6-3 | few | TRBJ1-4 | -
TGTGCCACCAGTGAAACTAGCGGACACACAGATACGCAGTATTTT | CATSETSGHTDTQYF | TRBV24-1 | - | TRBJ2-3 | TRBD2
TGTGCCAGCAGCTTGGGGGACAGGGGTAAAGCTTTCTTT | CASSLGDRGKAFF | TRBV5-8 | once | TRBJ1-1 | TRBD1
TGTGCCAGCAGCGTAGGCAACAGGCCAGATACGCAGTATTTT | CASSVGNRPDTQYF | TRBV9 | - | TRBJ2-3 | -
TGTGCCAGCAGCTTAGCGAGGGAGGGTTCCGGCTACACCTTC | CASSLAREGSGYTF | TRBV7-9 | few | TRBJ1-2 | -
TGCGCCAGCAGCCAAGATCTAGCCAGGGGTTACGAGCAGTACTTC | CASSQDLARGYEQYF | TRBV4-1 | - | TRBJ2-7 | -
TGCGCCAGCAGCCAAGAGGACAGAGAGAACACTGAAGCTTTCTTT | CASSQEDRENTEAFF | TRBV4-1 | - | TRBJ1-1 | -
TGTGCCAGCAGTTTGGCTAGCGGGAGAGTGGCCGGGGAGCTGTTTTTT | CASSLASGRVAGELFF | TRBV27 | - | TRBJ2-2 | TRBD2
TGCGCCAGCAGCCAAGAGCGAGTCAACTATGGCTACACCTTC | CASSQERVNYGYTF | TRBV4-3 | - | TRBJ1-2 | -
TGTGCCAGCAGCCTTTGCTCTTACCCCGCGGGGAACATTCAGTACTTC | CASSLCSYPAGNIQYF | TRBV3-1/TRBV3-2 | - | TRBJ2-4 | -
TGTGCCAGCATCTCTATGGTCGGTGGGGCTGGTGAGCAGTTCTTC | CASISMVGGAGEQFF | TRBV6-5 | - | TRBJ2-1 | -
TGTGCCAGTAGTGGAACTAGCTTGGTTCCGGATGAGCAGTTCTTC | CASSGTSLVPDEQFF | TRBV19 | few | TRBJ2-1 | -
TGTGCCAGCAGCTTGAAGCGGGAGAGTATAGATACGCAGTATTTT | CASSLKRESIDTQYF | TRBV5-4 | - | TRBJ2-3 | TRBD2
TGCAGTGCCAGTAGCGGTGGGCAAGAGACCCAGTACTTC | CSASSGGQETQYF | TRBV20-1 | - | TRBJ2-5 | -
TGTGCCAGCTGTTCTAGCGGCAACAATGAGCAGTTCTTC | CASCSSGNNEQFF | TRBV25-1 | once | TRBJ2-1 | TRBD2
TGTGCCAGCAGTGAAAGGGCCCTTGTAGACAGGCGGATCTATGGCTACACCTTC | CASSERALVDRRIYGYTF | TRBV6-1 | - | TRBJ1-2 | -
TGCGCCAGCAGCTTTGCTGTCAGGCGTTCCACTGAAGCTTTCTTT | CASSFAVRRSTEAFF | TRBV5-1 | - | TRBJ1-1 | -
TGTGCCATCAGTGAGGCCGACAGTTATAATGGAAACACCATATATTTT | CAISEADSYNGNTIYF | TRBV10-3 | - | TRBJ1-3 | -
TGTGCCAGCAGATCCCCCGGGACAACTAATGAAAAACTGTTTTTT | CASRSPGTTNEKLFF | TRBV28 | few | TRBJ1-4 | -
TGTGCCAGCAGCGGAAGGACAGGGAACACCGGGGAGCTGTTTTTT | CASSGRTGNTGELFF | TRBV11-3 | - | TRBJ2-2 | TRBD1
TGCGCCAGCAGCTTGGCGCCTAGCGGGGAGGGATACCAAGAGACCCAGTACTTC | CASSLAPSGEGYQETQYF | TRBV5-1 | - | TRBJ2-5 | TRBD2